The 24 T cell receptor beta chains given below trace back to one sample, sequenced in a study of blood T cell repertoires in COVID-19. Some clones are missing from TCRdb's copy, which holds only in-frame ones; the method was immunoSEQ multiplex PCR. The sample records under 300,000 clones, about four fifths being singletons. The sample consisted of peripheral blood. These receptor sequences come from a woman aged 60 to 75 with active or convalescent COVID-19.

The V call is TRBV27, the J call TRBJ1-6; D is undetermined. This CDR3 contains 13 residues. CDR1 is MNHEY, CDR2 SMNVEV, per germline (reference sequence). V lost 6 bases and J 7 bases, leaving 10 bases between the germline ends. In DNA form, the CDR3 reads TGTGCCAGCAGCATAACAGTGAATTCACCCCTCCACTTT. This codes for CASSITVNSPLHF.

The chain joins TRBV20-1 to TRBJ1-1; D uncertain. The CDR3 loop spans 10 amino acids. The V gene's germline CDR1 is DFQATT and CDR2 SNEGSKA (reference sequence). The ends were cut back, 4 bases at V and 7 bases at J, with 7 bases in the middle. CDR3 nucleotide sequence: TGCAGTGCTATTCTAATTGAAGCTTTCTTT. Amino acid sequence: CSAILIEAFF.

This clone was seen once. The CDR3, as DNA: TGTGCCAGCAGCTTAGGACAGGGAGGTGGCTACACCTTC. This encodes CASSLGQGGGYTF. The gene calls are TRBV11-2 and TRBJ1-2, with TRBD1 identical over 7 bases. Germline loops: CDR1 SGHAT, CDR2 FQNNGV. The CDR3 covers 13 residues. V shed 1 base, J shed 7 bases, and the junction held 3 bases outside the gene matches.

The genes are TRBV29-1 and TRBJ2-3; no clear D. Looked up from germline, CDR1 is SQVTM and CDR2 is ANQGSEA. The length of the CDR3 is 15 residues. V was clipped by 5 bases and J by 0 bases, with 15 bases between them. CDR3 amino acids: CSVPPGGTSTDTQYF. The CDR3 DNA is TGCAGCGTTCCCCCCGGCGGTACTAGCACAGATACGCAGTATTTT.

The chain employs TRBV11-2 and TRBJ2-1, with D uncertain. Germline values: CDR1 SGHAT, CDR2 FQNNGV. The CDR3 runs 13 residues. V was shortened by 1 base and J by 7 bases, with 8 bases between the two germline ends. The CDR3 coding sequence is TGTGCCAGCAGCTTAGTTTCGGGTAATGAGCAGTTCTTC. Protein: CASSLVSGNEQFF.

This clone showed up many times. This chain joins TRBV15 and TRBJ1-5; D might be TRBD1 (5 bases). Germline V gene sequence: CDR1 LNHNV, CDR2 YYDKDF (reference sequence). CDR3 length: 17 residues. Trimming removed 3 bases at V and 4 bases at J, with 19 bases between. The CDR3 reads CATSRWSGGDGNQPQHF. CDR3 sequence (DNA): TGTGCCACCAGCAGGTGGTCCGGAGGGGACGGAAATCAGCCCCAGCATTTT.

This sequence joins TRBV20-1 and TRBJ1-4, with D unresolved. The CDR3 contains 11 residues. The germline gives CDR1 DFQATT, CDR2 SNEGSKA (reference sequence). The V end lost 7 bases, the J end lost 4 bases, and 7 bases lay between the germline ends. CDR3 DNA sequence: TGCAGTGGTCGGGGTAATGAAAAACTGTTTTTT. Its translation: CSGRGNEKLFF.

The gene calls are TRBV15 and TRBJ2-3, with 10 positions matching TRBD2. J gave up 5 bases and V 0 bases, and 5 bases lay outside the gene matches. The CDR3 has 16 residues. CDR1 LNHNV and CDR2 YYDKDF come from the germline V gene (reference sequence). The CDR3 DNA follows: TGTGCCACCAGCAGAGATAGAGCGGGGGGGGAAGATACGCAGTATTTT. Residues: CATSRDRAGGEDTQYF.

The chain couples TRBV14 to TRBJ1-6; D gene ambiguous. This CDR3 is 13 amino acids long. With 0 bases removed from V and 8 bases from J, the gap between germline ends came to 5 bases. Germline V lookup: CDR1 SGHDN, CDR2 FVKESK. CDR3 nucleotide sequence: TGTGCCAGCAGCCAAGATCTAGATTCACCCCTCCACTTT. Its protein is CASSQDLDSPLHF.

The chain employs TRBV24-1 and TRBJ2-3, with a possible D match to TRBD2 (5 bases). This CDR3 is 14 amino acids long. Germline assignment: CDR1 KGHDR and CDR2 SFDVKD. V lost 4 bases, J lost 4 bases, and 11 bases lay in between. Here the CDR3 reads CATSEPEAPDTQYF. The CDR3 DNA is TGTGCCACCAGTGAACCGGAGGCGCCAGATACGCAGTATTTT.

The chain links TRBV18 to TRBJ2-5, with D possibly being TRBD2 (5 bases). The CDR3 contains 13 residues. V dropped 1 base and J dropped 4 bases, with 7 bases sitting between them. Germline V CDR1 and CDR2: KGHSH, LQKENI. This chain's CDR3 is CASSPRGGETQYF. CDR3 nucleotide sequence: TGTGCCAGCTCACCACGAGGAGGAGAGACCCAGTACTTC.

J is TRBJ2-1 and V is TRBV18; maybe TRBD1 (5 bases). The germline V and J ends were trimmed by 3 bases and 13 bases, with 19 bases remaining between them. The germline gives CDR1 KGHSH, CDR2 LQKENI. The CDR3 runs 14 residues. CDR3 coding DNA: TGTGCCAGCTCACCTGATTTGACGACGACAGACCAGTTCTTC. Translation gives CASSPDLTTTDQFF.

V usage is TRBV5-1 and J usage is TRBJ2-3; perhaps TRBD2 as D (6 bases). The germline V and J ends were trimmed by 4 bases and 3 bases, with 21 bases remaining between them. CDR3 size: 17 residues. CDR1 SGHRS and CDR2 YFSETQ come from the germline V gene. The CDR3 region is CASSLDGGTKRTDTQYF. The CDR3 DNA follows: TGCGCCAGCAGCCTGGACGGGGGAACTAAGAGAACAGATACGCAGTATTTT.

This clone came up once. The chain joins TRBV20-1 to TRBJ2-2; the match to TRBD2 covers 16 bases. This CDR3 contains 18 residues. Germline CDR1 reads DFQATT; CDR2 reads SNEGSKA (reference sequence). The V segment lost 3 bases and the J segment 3 bases; nucleotides outside the gene matches: 7. CDR3 loop: CSASPGLAGGPDTGELFF. CDR3 in DNA: TGCAGTGCTAGTCCGGGACTAGCGGGGGGGCCAGACACCGGGGAGCTGTTTTTT.

CDR3 in amino acids: CASSQDREDRGDGYTF. The DNA of the CDR3 is TGTGCCAGCAGCCAAGATCGGGAGGACAGGGGAGATGGCTACACCTTC. The chain uses TRBV14 and TRBJ1-2; TRBD1 matches at 9 bases. The CDR3 loop spans 16 amino acids. With V trimmed by 0 bases and J by 6 bases, 8 bases remained unmatched. Per germline, CDR1 SGHDN and CDR2 FVKESK.

The chain has TRBV9 and TRBJ1-2; no firm D call. Germline CDR1 and CDR2: SGDLS and YYNGEE. The length of the CDR3 is 13 residues. V gave up 2 bases and J gave up 6 bases, with 11 bases separating them. The CDR3 sequence: CASSVFPRDGYTF. In DNA form, the CDR3 reads TGTGCCAGCAGCGTCTTTCCGCGGGATGGCTACACCTTC.

The J gene is TRBJ1-2, the V gene TRBV2, with TRBD1 matching 10 bases. This CDR3 is 14 amino acids long. Per the germline V gene, CDR1 is SNHLY and CDR2 is FYNNEI. Trimming took 6 bases from V and 4 from J; bases not matched to a gene: 5. The CDR3 region has the DNA TGTGCCAGCAGAGGACAGGGGGGTCTCTATGGCTACACCTTC. Protein: CASRGQGGLYGYTF.

The chain uses TRBV19 and TRBJ1-4; D might be TRBD1 (5 bases). The V and J ends lost 4 bases and 0 bases respectively, with 9 bases between them. The germline gives CDR1 LNHDA, CDR2 SQIVND (reference sequence). CDR3 length: 15 amino acids. The CDR3 loop is CASSKQETTNEKLFF. The CDR3 DNA reads TGTGCCAGTAGTAAACAGGAAACAACTAATGAAAAACTGTTTTTT. The full variable domain, in which reference TRBV19 and TRBJ1-4 provide the parts outside the CDR3, is DGGITQSPKYLFRKEGQNVTLSCEQNLNHDAMYWYRQDPGQGLRLIYYSQIVNDFQKGDIAEGYSVSREKKESFPLTVTSAQKNPTAFYLCASSKQETTNEKLFFGSGTQLSVL.

Note on this clone: In the same sample, other DNA sequences code for this CDR3. This chain connects TRBV19 to TRBJ1-4, with TRBD1 matching 7 bases. Trimming cost V 5 bases and J 0 bases; bases outside gene matches: 3. The CDR3 is 15 residues long. Germline CDR1 and CDR2: LNHDA and SQIVND (reference sequence). The CDR3 loop reads CASSATGATNEKLFF. CDR3 DNA sequence: TGTGCCAGTAGTGCAACAGGGGCAACTAATGAAAAACTGTTTTTT. The full variable domain, rest sourced from reference TRBV19 and TRBJ1-4, is DGGITQSPKYLFRKEGQNVTLSCEQNLNHDAMYWYRQDPGQGLRLIYYSQIVNDFQKGDIAEGYSVSREKKESFPLTVTSAQKNPTAFYLCASSATGATNEKLFFGSGTQLSVL.

V usage is TRBV6-5 and J usage is TRBJ2-1, with 7 nucleotides matching TRBD2. Germline assignment: CDR1 MNHEY and CDR2 SVGAGI. The CDR3 length is 14 residues. The trim removed 6 bases at V and 2 bases at J, leaving 4 bases unmatched. The CDR3 here is CASSSGLTYNEQFF. Written as DNA, the CDR3 is TGTGCCAGCAGCTCGGGACTAACCTACAATGAGCAGTTCTTC.

This clone showed up just a few times. The CDR3 protein is CASSQGDRGRGYTF. The CDR3 nucleotides are TGCGCCAGCAGCCAGGGGGACAGGGGAAGGGGCTACACCTTC. This rearrangement joins TRBV4-1 to TRBJ1-2; 10 nucleotides line up with TRBD1. The CDR3 loop spans 14 amino acids. With 3 bases clipped from V and 8 bases from J, the junction kept 6 bases outside the gene matches. Germline V lookup: CDR1 MGHRA, CDR2 YSYEKL.

This rearrangement joins TRBV4-1 to TRBJ2-3; D gene uncertain. The CDR3 length is 14 residues. Germline CDR1 is MGHRA and CDR2 is YSYEKL. V shed 0 bases and J shed 2 bases, with 6 bases lying between them. CDR3 DNA: TGCGCCAGCAGCCAAGAGCGGCCCACAGATACGCAGTATTTT. Its translation is CASSQERPTDTQYF.

This chain links TRBV3-1 (or the pseudogene TRBV3-2) with TRBJ1-2, with D perhaps matching TRBD1 (5 bases). CDR1 and CDR2 from the germline V gene are LGHDT and YNNKEL (reference sequence). The ends were cut back, 0 bases at V and 8 bases at J, with 16 bases in the middle. CDR3 length: 15 residues. The CDR3 is CASSQDRTGPRGYTF. CDR3 sequence (DNA): TGTGCCAGCAGCCAAGATCGAACAGGCCCTCGGGGCTACACCTTC.

The chain joins TRBV19 to TRBJ1-5; D is uncertain. Germline V gene data show CDR1 as LNHDA and CDR2 as SQIVND (reference sequence). The CDR3 has 13 amino acids. Trimming pared 3 bases from V and 9 bases from J, leaving 12 bases between. The CDR3 bases are TGTGCCAGTAGTATGACGGGATACCCGCCCCAGCATTTT. Protein: CASSMTGYPPQHF.